A selection of T cell receptor beta chains follows, all from one sample in a study of CD8 T cells in ankylosing spondylitis. TCRdb reprocessed the 5' RACE reads via MiXCR and lists one record per CDR3 protein. Among approximately 400,000 distinct CDR3 sequences listed, roughly 25% were seen once. The sample was blood, either unsorted or a sorted T cell fraction (not recorded which). The receptor set was obtained from a male donor with ankylosing spondylitis. Each CDR3 is given with its conserved first and last residue. The D gene is left open where the match is weak. Size values are once, few and many counts, or a class for expanded clones, and some rows have none.

DNA: TGCAGTGCTAGAGATCGAGGCGGCGGGGAGCTGTTTTTT
CDR3: CSARDRGGGELFF
J: TRBJ2-2
V: TRBV20-1
size: NA
D: NA
length: 13

DNA: TGTGCCAGCAGCTTTTATGGGGGCTCGAACACTGAAGCTTTCTTT
CDR3: CASSFYGGSNTEAFF
J: TRBJ1-1
V: TRBV7-2
size: few
D: NA
length: 15

DNA: TGCGCCAGCAGGGTTTCGGGGACAATGTATGGCTACACCTTC
CDR3: CASRVSGTMYGYTF
J: TRBJ1-2
V: TRBV5-1
size: few
D: NA
length: 14

DNA: TGTGCCACCAGTGATTTGCATTGGGCTAGTATCAATGAGCAGTTCTTC
CDR3: CATSDLHWASINEQFF
J: TRBJ2-1
V: TRBV24-1
size: few
D: NA
length: 16

DNA: TGCGGGTTGAGTACTGAGAGACGCACAGATACGCAGTATTTT
CDR3: CGLSTERRTDTQYF
J: TRBJ2-3
V: TRBV20-1
size: NA
D: NA
length: 14

DNA: TGTGCCAGCAGCCAAGATGGAGTAGCGGGACGGGTTGAGCAGTTCTTC
CDR3: CASSQDGVAGRVEQFF
J: TRBJ2-1
V: TRBV4-2
size: few
D: TRBD2
length: 16

DNA: TGCGCCAGCAGCTTGCCAGACGGGGGGCGTCGAGCTTTCTTT
CDR3: CASSLPDGGRRAFF
J: TRBJ1-1
V: TRBV5-1
size: few
D: NA
length: 14

DNA: TGTGCCAGCAGTACGCTAGCGGGAGGGAATGAGCAGTTCTTC
CDR3: CASSTLAGGNEQFF
J: TRBJ2-1
V: TRBV12-3/TRBV12-4
size: many
D: TRBD2
length: 14

DNA: TGTGCCAGCAGCCCGACAGCCCGTGAGCAGTTCTTC
CDR3: CASSPTAREQFF
J: TRBJ2-1
V: TRBV14
size: NA
D: NA
length: 12

DNA: TGCAGTGCAGCCGCAGACCCGAGGGGGCAGTATTTT
CDR3: CSAAADPRGQYF
J: TRBJ2-3
V: TRBV20-1
size: few
D: NA
length: 12

DNA: TGTGCCAGCTCACCACCGATGTCGCCCTACAATGAGCAGTTCTTC
CDR3: CASSPPMSPYNEQFF
J: TRBJ2-1
V: TRBV18
size: few
D: NA
length: 15

DNA: TGCGCCAGCAGCACAGGAGCGGATTTCGAAGAGACCCAGTACTTC
CDR3: CASSTGADFEETQYF
J: TRBJ2-5
V: TRBV5-1
size: few
D: NA
length: 15

DNA: TGTGCCAGCACCTCCGAGGCAGGTTCAGATACGCAGTATTTT
CDR3: CASTSEAGSDTQYF
J: TRBJ2-3
V: TRBV11-2
size: many
D: NA
length: 14

DNA: TGTGCCAGCAGTTTAGGGACAGGAGGGCTGTTTTTT
CDR3: CASSLGTGGLFF
J: TRBJ1-4
V: TRBV27
size: NA
D: TRBD1
length: 12

DNA: TGTGCCAGCAGTCCTGGACTAGCGCGGGTCGGTGAGCAGTTCTTC
CDR3: CASSPGLARVGEQFF
J: TRBJ2-1
V: TRBV12-3/TRBV12-4
size: NA
D: TRBD2
length: 15

DNA: TGTGCCAGCAGCTTACGGGAGACGGGAACCGGGGAGCTGTTTTTT
CDR3: CASSLRETGTGELFF
J: TRBJ2-2
V: TRBV7-8
size: few
D: NA
length: 15

DNA: TGCGCCAGCAGCCCGACTACGCCAACTCCCACAGATACGCAGTATTTT
CDR3: CASSPTTPTPTDTQYF
J: TRBJ2-3
V: TRBV5-1
size: few
D: NA
length: 16

DNA: TGCAGCGTCGCACTAGGGTTTTTC
CDR3: CSVALGFF
J: TRBJ2-1
V: TRBV29-1
size: few
D: NA
length: 8

DNA: TGTGCCAGCAGTGAATTTGTGAGCACAGATACGCAGTATTTT
CDR3: CASSEFVSTDTQYF
J: TRBJ2-3
V: TRBV2
size: NA
D: NA
length: 14

DNA: TGTGCCAGCAGCCCCCCCGGCGGATACACCGGGGAGCTGTTTTTT
CDR3: CASSPPGGYTGELFF
J: TRBJ2-2
V: TRBV5-6
size: few
D: NA
length: 15

DNA: TGTGCCAGCAAAGCGGGACCGACTACTGAAGCTTTCTTT
CDR3: CASKAGPTTEAFF
J: TRBJ1-1
V: TRBV12-3/TRBV12-4
size: NA
D: NA
length: 13

DNA: TGTGCCAGCAGCGCCCCGTCTACCAATGAGCAGTTCTTC
CDR3: CASSAPSTNEQFF
J: TRBJ2-1
V: TRBV7-8
size: NA
D: NA
length: 13

DNA: TGTGCCAGCAGTCCTCTAAGGTCGGAAGAGCAGTACTTC
CDR3: CASSPLRSEEQYF
J: TRBJ2-7
V: TRBV7-8
size: NA
D: NA
length: 13

DNA: TGTGCCAGCTCACCATACATGGACAGGGCTACAGATACGCAGTATTTT
CDR3: CASSPYMDRATDTQYF
J: TRBJ2-3
V: TRBV18
size: many
D: TRBD1
length: 16

DNA: TGCAGTGCTAGACGGGATTCGGCCGGGGAGCTGTTTTTT
CDR3: CSARRDSAGELFF
J: TRBJ2-2
V: TRBV20-1
size: NA
D: NA
length: 13

DNA: TGCAGTGCTAGAGATGTGAGGAGGGCCGCGTCCTACAATGAGCAGTTCTTC
CDR3: CSARDVRRAASYNEQFF
J: TRBJ2-1
V: TRBV20-1
size: NA
D: NA
length: 17

DNA: TGCAGTGCTAGAGGGGACAGGGAAGCTTTCTTT
CDR3: CSARGDREAFF
J: TRBJ1-1
V: TRBV20-1
size: NA
D: TRBD1
length: 11